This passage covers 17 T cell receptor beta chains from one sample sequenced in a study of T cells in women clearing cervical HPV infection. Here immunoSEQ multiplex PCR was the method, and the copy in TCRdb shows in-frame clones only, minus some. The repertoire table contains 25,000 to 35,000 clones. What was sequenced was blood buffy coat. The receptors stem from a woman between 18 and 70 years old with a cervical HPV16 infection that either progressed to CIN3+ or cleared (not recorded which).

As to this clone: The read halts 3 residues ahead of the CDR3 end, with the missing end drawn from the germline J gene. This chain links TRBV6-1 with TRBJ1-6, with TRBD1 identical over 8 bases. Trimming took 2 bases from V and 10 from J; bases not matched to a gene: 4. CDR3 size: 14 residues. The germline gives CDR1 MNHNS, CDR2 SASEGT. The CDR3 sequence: CASSEQGAGSPLHF. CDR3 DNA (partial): TGTGCCAGCAGTGAACAGGGGGCAGGATCACCC.

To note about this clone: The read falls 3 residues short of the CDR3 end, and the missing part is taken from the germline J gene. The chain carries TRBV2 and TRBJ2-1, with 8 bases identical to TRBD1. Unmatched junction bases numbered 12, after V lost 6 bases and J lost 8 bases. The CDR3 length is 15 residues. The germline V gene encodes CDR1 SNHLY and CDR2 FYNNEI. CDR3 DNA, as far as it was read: TGTGCCAGCAGCCCCCCAGGACAGGGTGGGGATGAG. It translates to CASSPPGQGGDE. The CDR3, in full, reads CASSPPGQGGDEQFF.

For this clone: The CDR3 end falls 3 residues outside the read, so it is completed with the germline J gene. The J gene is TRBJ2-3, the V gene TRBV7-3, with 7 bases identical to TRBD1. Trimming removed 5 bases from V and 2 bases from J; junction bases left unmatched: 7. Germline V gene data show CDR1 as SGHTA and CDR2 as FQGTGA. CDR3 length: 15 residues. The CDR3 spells CASSPTGTDTDTQYF. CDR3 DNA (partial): TGTGCCAGCAGCCCCACTGGGACAGACACAGATACG.

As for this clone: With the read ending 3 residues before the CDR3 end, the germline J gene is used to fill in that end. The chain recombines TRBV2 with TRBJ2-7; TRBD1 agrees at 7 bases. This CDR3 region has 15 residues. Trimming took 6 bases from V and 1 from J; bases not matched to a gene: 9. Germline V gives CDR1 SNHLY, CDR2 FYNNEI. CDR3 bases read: TGTGCCAGCAGGGAACCACAGGGGTCGTCCTACGAG. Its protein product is CASREPQGSSYE. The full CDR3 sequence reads CASREPQGSSYEQYF.

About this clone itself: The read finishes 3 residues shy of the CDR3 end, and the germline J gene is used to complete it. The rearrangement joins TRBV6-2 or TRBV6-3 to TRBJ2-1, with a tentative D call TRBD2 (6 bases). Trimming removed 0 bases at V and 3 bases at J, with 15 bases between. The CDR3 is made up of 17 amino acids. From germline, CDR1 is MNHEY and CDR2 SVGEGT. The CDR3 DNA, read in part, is TGTGCCAGCAGTTACTCTCCCCCCGCGGGGATCTACAATGAG. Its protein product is CASSYSPPAGIYNE. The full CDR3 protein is CASSYSPPAGIYNEQFF.

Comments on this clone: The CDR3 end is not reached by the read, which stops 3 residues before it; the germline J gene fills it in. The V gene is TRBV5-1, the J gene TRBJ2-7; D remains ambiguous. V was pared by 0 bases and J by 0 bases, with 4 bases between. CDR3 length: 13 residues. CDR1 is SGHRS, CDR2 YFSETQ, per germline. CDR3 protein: CASSLAFSYEQYF. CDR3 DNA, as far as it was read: TGCGCCAGCAGCTTGGCATTCTCCTACGAG.

The covered CDR3 bases are TGTGCCAGCAGCCCTCCGGACAAGCTTCTTAATGAC. Translating it yields CASSPPDKLLND. The whole CDR3 is CASSPPDKLLNDYTF. This chain joins TRBV7-9 and TRBJ1-2; weak D call: TRBD1 (5 bases). The read halts 3 residues ahead of the CDR3 end, with the missing end drawn from the germline J gene. The CDR3 is 15 residues long. Per the germline V gene, CDR1 is SEHNR and CDR2 is FQNEAQ (reference sequence).

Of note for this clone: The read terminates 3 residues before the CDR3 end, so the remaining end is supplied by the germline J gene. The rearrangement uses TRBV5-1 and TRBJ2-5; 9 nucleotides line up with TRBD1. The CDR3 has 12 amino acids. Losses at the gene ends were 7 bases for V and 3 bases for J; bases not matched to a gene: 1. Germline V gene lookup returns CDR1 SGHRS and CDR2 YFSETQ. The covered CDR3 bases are TGCGCCAGCGGGGACAGGGAAGAGACC. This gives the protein CASGDREET. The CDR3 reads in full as CASGDREETQYF.

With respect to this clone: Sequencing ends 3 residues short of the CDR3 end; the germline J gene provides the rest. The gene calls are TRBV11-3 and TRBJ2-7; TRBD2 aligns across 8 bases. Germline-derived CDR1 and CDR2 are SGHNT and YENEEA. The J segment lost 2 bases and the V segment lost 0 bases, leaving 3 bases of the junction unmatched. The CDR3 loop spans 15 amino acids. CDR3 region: CASSLESGSAYEQYF. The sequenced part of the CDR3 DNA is TGTGCCAGCAGCTTAGAAAGCGGGAGCGCCTACGAG.

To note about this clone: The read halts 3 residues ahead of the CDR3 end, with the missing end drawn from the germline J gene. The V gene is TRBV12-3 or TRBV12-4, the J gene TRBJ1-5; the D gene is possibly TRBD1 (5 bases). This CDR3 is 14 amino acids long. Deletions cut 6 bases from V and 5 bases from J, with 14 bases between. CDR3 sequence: CASSRGLGYQPQHF. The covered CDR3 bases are TGTGCCAGCAGCCGGGGGTTAGGTTATCAGCCC.

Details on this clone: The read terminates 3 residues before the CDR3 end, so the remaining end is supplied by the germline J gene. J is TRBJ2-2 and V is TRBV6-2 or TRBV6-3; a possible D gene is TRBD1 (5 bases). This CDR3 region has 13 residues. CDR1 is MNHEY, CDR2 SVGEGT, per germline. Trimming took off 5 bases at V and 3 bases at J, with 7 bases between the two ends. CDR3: CASSPQDTGELFF. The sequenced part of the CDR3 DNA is TGTGCCAGCAGTCCACAGGACACCGGGGAG.

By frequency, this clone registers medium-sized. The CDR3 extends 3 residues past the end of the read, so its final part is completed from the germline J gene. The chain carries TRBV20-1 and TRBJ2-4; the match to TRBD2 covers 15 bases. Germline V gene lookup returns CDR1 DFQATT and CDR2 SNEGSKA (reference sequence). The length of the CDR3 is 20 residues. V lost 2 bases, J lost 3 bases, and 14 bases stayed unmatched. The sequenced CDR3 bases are TGCAGTGCTAGATCTTCATTAGGGACTAGCGGGAGGTCGGTCAAAAACATT. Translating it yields CSARSSLGTSGRSVKNI. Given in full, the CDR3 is CSARSSLGTSGRSVKNIQYF.

CDR3 loop: CASSEGQGWTGELFF. The CDR3 bases that were read are TGTGCCAGCAGCGAGGGACAGGGATGGACCGGGGAG. This chain joins TRBV2 and TRBJ2-2, with 9 bases that match TRBD1. The read ends 3 residues early relative to the CDR3; the germline J gene fills the gap. Losses at the gene ends were 6 bases for V and 5 bases for J; bases not matched to a gene: 7. The CDR3 length is 15 residues. Germline V gives CDR1 SNHLY, CDR2 FYNNEI.

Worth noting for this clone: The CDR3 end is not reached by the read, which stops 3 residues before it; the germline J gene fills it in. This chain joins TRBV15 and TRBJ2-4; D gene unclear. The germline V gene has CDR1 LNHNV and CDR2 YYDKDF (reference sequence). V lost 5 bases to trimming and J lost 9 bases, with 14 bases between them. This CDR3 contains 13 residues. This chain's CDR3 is CATSPSQASIQYF. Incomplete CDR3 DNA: TGTGCCACCAGCCCCTCTCAGGCGAGCATT.

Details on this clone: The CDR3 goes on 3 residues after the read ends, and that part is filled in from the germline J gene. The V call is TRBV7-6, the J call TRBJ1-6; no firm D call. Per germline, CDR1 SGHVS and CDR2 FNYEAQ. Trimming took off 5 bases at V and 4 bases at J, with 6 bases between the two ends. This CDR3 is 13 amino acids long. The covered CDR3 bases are TGTGCCAGCAGCGTCAATTATAATTCACCC. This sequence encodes CASSVNYNSP. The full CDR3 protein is CASSVNYNSPLHF.

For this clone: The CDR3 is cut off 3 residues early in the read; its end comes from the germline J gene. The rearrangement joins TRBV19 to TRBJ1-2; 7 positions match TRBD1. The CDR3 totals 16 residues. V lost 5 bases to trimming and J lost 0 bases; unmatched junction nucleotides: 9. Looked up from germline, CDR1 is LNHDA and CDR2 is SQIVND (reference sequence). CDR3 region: CASSLWDSPTNYGYTF. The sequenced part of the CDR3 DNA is TGTGCCAGTAGTCTATGGGACAGCCCGACTAACTATGGC.

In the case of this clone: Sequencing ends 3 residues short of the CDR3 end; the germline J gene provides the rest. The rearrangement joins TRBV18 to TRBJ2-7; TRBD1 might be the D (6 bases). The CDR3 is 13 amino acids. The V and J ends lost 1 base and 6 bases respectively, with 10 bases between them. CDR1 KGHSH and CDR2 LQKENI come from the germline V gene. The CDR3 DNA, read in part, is TGTGCCAGCTCACCACTCAGGGGTTCCGAG. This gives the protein CASSPLRGSE. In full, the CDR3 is CASSPLRGSEQYF.